The clone carrying this T cell receptor beta chain was observed at least ten times. The data stem from a study of low-dose radiotherapy and immunotherapy resistance in tumors. Study-level background: Intravenous ipilimumab 1 mg/kg every six weeks was given with nivolumab 240 mg every two weeks.

Stated time point: before trial treatment. Administered to the donors were nivolumab, ipilimumab, aspirin, low-dose cyclophosphamide and low-dose radiotherapy. Tumors of eligible patients were advanced, solid and lacking tumor-infiltrating lymphocytes. TRAV- and TRBV-specific primers, spanning alpha and beta chains, primed first-strand cDNA. Over around 19 PCR cycles, TCRs were amplified from a constant-region primer and V-primer adapter. Isolated mRNA underwent amplification via in vitro transcription. A single record per CDR3 protein comes from TCRdb applying MiXCR to the reads. The sample lists nearly 95,000 distinct CDR3 sequences, roughly a tenth occurring once. This CDR3 region has 16 residues. Trimming cost V 0 bases and J 5 bases, with 17 bases left between them. Germline lookup yields CDR1 MNHEY and CDR2 SVGEGT.

V is TRBV6-2 or TRBV6-3 and J is TRBJ2-7; D possibly uses TRBD1 or TRBD2 (5 bases each). The clonotype originates from a male donor with prostate cancer. This material consisted of PBMCs, taken before treatment. This chain's CDR3 is CASSYSNVVRGHEQYF. DNA for the CDR3: TGTGCCAGCAGTTACTCGAATGTAGTAAGGGGACACGAGCAGTACTTC.